This T cell receptor beta chain emerged from a study of blood T cell repertoires in COVID-19. The method was immunoSEQ multiplex PCR; TCRdb's version includes in-frame clones alone and lacks a portion of them. The table includes 350,000 to 450,000 clones, 75% to 90% detected once. The ends lost 1 base at V and 5 bases at J; junction bases unmatched: 12. Germline loops: CDR1 LGHNT, CDR2 FRNRAP. This CDR3 is 18 amino acids long. This clone came up once. The TCR originated in a man under 40 who had recovered from COVID-19. The V call is TRBV12-5, the J call TRBJ2-2, with TRBD1 identical over 8 bases. What was sequenced was PBMCs or T cells enriched from blood (not recorded which). The CDR3 loop reads CASGLAVSTGALTGELFF. The CDR3 DNA is TGTGCTAGTGGTTTGGCTGTTTCGACAGGGGCGCTTACCGGGGAGCTGTTTTTT. Variable domain in full (rest from reference TRBV12-5 and TRBJ2-2): DARVTQTPRHKVTEMGQEVTMRCQPILGHNTVFWYRQTMMQGLELLAYFRNRAPLDDSGMPKDRFSAEMPDATLATLKIQPSEPRDSAVYFCASGLAVSTGALTGELFFGEGSRLTVL.